This TCR beta chain was profiled in a study of identical twins. In this sample, this clonotype turned up a few times. Antigen unknown. cDNA molecules carried unique molecular identifiers, and template switching added a universal primer site. From the 5' RACE reads, TCRdb called clonotypes with MiXCR, one entry per CDR3 protein. The sample has fewer than 800,000 distinct CDR3 sequences, roughly 7.1% seen once. Study results and limitations: Memory repertoires lacked the insertion deficit that abundant cord blood beta clonotypes showed.

Healthy Caucasians made up all donors. Per the germline V gene, CDR1 is MNHEY and CDR2 is SMNVEV (reference sequence). This CDR3 region has 13 residues. V lost 5 bases to trimming and J lost 6 bases, with 13 bases between them. The same specimen was also included in a second study, on yellow fever vaccine responses in identical twins. From that report: The authors reported partly convergent, partly personalized vaccine responses in identical twins.

This sequence was found in a young woman in good health. J is TRBJ1-1 and V is TRBV27; no definite D call. The sequenced sample was PBMCs. The CDR3 sequence: CASSISSVSEAFF. The CDR3 nucleotides are TGTGCCAGCAGTATCTCGTCAGTCTCTGAAGCTTTCTTT.